This is a list of T cell receptor beta chains from one sample in a study of blood T cell repertoires in COVID-19. Data came from immunoSEQ multiplex PCR; TCRdb stores just in-frame clones and leaves some out. Among fewer than 90,000 clones listed, approximately 86% were seen once. Sequencing input: peripheral blood. The receptor set was obtained from an older man with acute or convalescent COVID-19. The conserved cysteine and the conserved F or W are not part of the CDR3 here. The order of the fields is D gene, V gene, J gene, CDR3 protein. D genes are given only for firm matches.

D: NA
V: TRBV4-3
J: TRBJ1-5
CDR3: ASSQEARGTGAQH

D: TRBD1
V: TRBV5-1
J: TRBJ2-1
CDR3: ASSWGDRGTNNEQF

D: NA
V: TRBV24-1
J: TRBJ2-2
CDR3: ATSAGQMNTGELF

D: TRBD2
V: TRBV6-6
J: TRBJ2-7
CDR3: ASRQLAGGPSYEQY

D: TRBD2
V: TRBV3-1/TRBV3-2
J: TRBJ2-1
CDR3: ASSRTSGGDSYNEQF

D: NA
V: TRBV6-6
J: TRBJ1-5
CDR3: ASSYEGNQPQH

D: NA
V: TRBV9
J: TRBJ1-3
CDR3: ASSTDPGTHQGNTIY

D: NA
V: TRBV5-5
J: TRBJ1-1
CDR3: ASSRGGEVMNTEAF

D: NA
V: TRBV9
J: TRBJ1-4
CDR3: ASSVDRTNEKLF

D: TRBD2
V: TRBV4-1
J: TRBJ2-1
CDR3: ASSQPGLDFGEQF

D: NA
V: TRBV3-1/TRBV3-2
J: TRBJ1-1
CDR3: ASSPGGGSEAF

D: NA
V: TRBV5-8
J: TRBJ2-5
CDR3: ASSLGSIPGDQETQY

D: NA
V: TRBV6-1
J: TRBJ2-7
CDR3: ASSAKQGIEQY

D: TRBD1
V: TRBV18
J: TRBJ1-2
CDR3: ASSPGQGVYGYT

D: TRBD2
V: TRBV7-2
J: TRBJ2-1
CDR3: ASSTPSGASYNEQF

D: NA
V: TRBV9
J: TRBJ2-2
CDR3: ASSPRTGAFAGELF

D: NA
V: TRBV2
J: TRBJ1-1
CDR3: AREHGLLNTEAF

D: TRBD2
V: TRBV7-2
J: TRBJ2-3
CDR3: ASSRTSGGPSTDTQY

D: TRBD1
V: TRBV29-1
J: TRBJ2-3
CDR3: SGGTGGPDTQY

D: NA
V: TRBV7-2
J: TRBJ2-3
CDR3: ASSLGASMDTQY

D: NA
V: TRBV3-1/TRBV3-2
J: TRBJ1-3
CDR3: ASSQDAAPHNTIY

D: TRBD2
V: TRBV10-3
J: TRBJ2-1
CDR3: AISEGSGGPHEQF

D: NA
V: TRBV5-1
J: TRBJ2-2
CDR3: ASSLLEVGPSGELF

D: TRBD1
V: TRBV6-6
J: TRBJ1-5
CDR3: ASSYSQGGWGQPQH

D: TRBD1
V: TRBV7-3
J: TRBJ1-5
CDR3: ASSPNTKPRTGRSNQPQH

D: NA
V: TRBV15
J: TRBJ1-4
CDR3: ATSIHRLLAEKLF

D: NA
V: TRBV4-1
J: TRBJ2-1
CDR3: ASSQGSAGPYNEQF

D: TRBD1
V: TRBV24-1
J: TRBJ2-5
CDR3: ATGDSQETQY

D: NA
V: TRBV7-2
J: TRBJ2-2
CDR3: ASSLSSQGTGELF

D: NA
V: TRBV11-2
J: TRBJ2-7
CDR3: ASRITGSGSYEQY

D: TRBD1
V: TRBV28
J: TRBJ2-1
CDR3: SIQGGSYNEQF

D: TRBD1
V: TRBV6-5
J: TRBJ2-1
CDR3: ASSYAPDRVNNEQF

D: NA
V: TRBV5-4
J: TRBJ1-2
CDR3: ASSRGGGADYGYT

D: TRBD1
V: TRBV4-1
J: TRBJ2-2
CDR3: ASKMGTVNTGELF

D: NA
V: TRBV4-1
J: TRBJ2-5
CDR3: ASSPSSQETQY

D: TRBD1
V: TRBV19
J: TRBJ1-6
CDR3: ASSTTGGDSPLH

D: NA
V: TRBV10-1
J: TRBJ2-3
CDR3: ASSDRRYTQY

D: NA
V: TRBV28
J: TRBJ2-7
CDR3: ASSSPAIISYEQY

D: TRBD2
V: TRBV7-9
J: TRBJ2-5
CDR3: ASSLKVASGGRYQETQY

D: TRBD1
V: TRBV6-4
J: TRBJ2-3
CDR3: ASSGTGRNFTDTQY

D: TRBD2
V: TRBV7-9
J: TRBJ2-2
CDR3: ASSSSGGAATGELF

D: NA
V: TRBV6-5
J: TRBJ1-3
CDR3: ASREMTAQNTIY

D: TRBD2
V: TRBV19
J: TRBJ2-2
CDR3: ASRGTSQNTGELF

D: NA
V: TRBV4-3
J: TRBJ1-1
CDR3: ASSQGGVTEAF

D: NA
V: TRBV27
J: TRBJ2-2
CDR3: ASSLLGPAGNTGELF

D: NA
V: TRBV3-1/TRBV3-2
J: TRBJ2-6
CDR3: ASSQDLLSGANVLT

D: NA
V: TRBV5-4
J: TRBJ2-1
CDR3: ASSLRTVAYNEQF

D: NA
V: TRBV5-1
J: TRBJ2-5
CDR3: ASSFGETQY

D: TRBD1
V: TRBV27
J: TRBJ1-1
CDR3: ARRGQGDTEAF

D: NA
V: TRBV10-3
J: TRBJ2-1
CDR3: AISGLDTGEQF

D: NA
V: TRBV6-2/TRBV6-3
J: TRBJ2-3
CDR3: ASSYQGTDTQY

D: NA
V: TRBV12-5
J: TRBJ2-1
CDR3: ASGFGQGNNEQF

D: TRBD1
V: TRBV3-1/TRBV3-2
J: TRBJ2-1
CDR3: ASSTTGTATNEQF

D: NA
V: TRBV5-1
J: TRBJ1-6
CDR3: ASSVNLGRNSPLH

D: TRBD1
V: TRBV2
J: TRBJ1-4
CDR3: ASTGQGAANEKLF